A selection of T cell receptor beta chains follows, all from one sample in a study of blood T cell repertoires in COVID-19. The protocol was immunoSEQ multiplex PCR, while the TCRdb copy is restricted to in-frame clones and leaves out a portion. The sample has 300,000 to 400,000 clones; about 89% are singletons. Material: peripheral blood. Every receptor here comes from a woman between 45 and 65 years old who had recovered from COVID-19. Both conserved end residues are part of each CDR3. D genes are given only for firm matches. Clone size is stated in some rows and not others, as once, few, many or a class when expanded.

V gene	J gene	D gene	clone size	CDR3 DNA	CDR3 protein
TRBV5-1	TRBJ1-2	TRBD1	-	TGCGCCAGCAGCACGGGACAGGGGGCGTCCCTCTACACCTTC	CASSTGQGASLYTF
TRBV3-1/TRBV3-2	TRBJ2-2	-	-	TGTGCCAGCGGCGGGCGGGGGCCGGTCACCGGGGAGCTGTTTTTT	CASGGRGPVTGELFF
TRBV11-3	TRBJ2-7	TRBD2	-	TGTGCCAGCAGCTTCACTAGCGGGGACGAGCAGTACTTC	CASSFTSGDEQYF
TRBV7-5	TRBJ1-1	-	-	TGTGCCAGAAGCTCGATCGAGGTCGGAGTGACGAACACTGAAGCTTTCTTT	CARSSIEVGVTNTEAFF
TRBV10-3	TRBJ2-5	TRBD2	-	TGTGCCATCAGTGAGTCGAGACTAGCGGGAGGTCGCCAAGAGACCCAGTACTTC	CAISESRLAGGRQETQYF
TRBV30	TRBJ1-2	-	-	TGTGCCTGGAGTGAGACAGCCGTCCTCAACTATGGCTACACCTTC	CAWSETAVLNYGYTF
TRBV28	TRBJ1-2	-	-	TGTGCCATCCTAAGCAGGGAAATAAACTATGGCTACACCTTC	CAILSREINYGYTF
TRBV7-9	TRBJ1-5	TRBD1	-	TGTGCCACCGAGGAGGGACAGGGGTTTCAGCCCCAGCATTTT	CATEEGQGFQPQHF
TRBV20-1	TRBJ2-3	-	-	TGCAGTGCCGATCGGGTAGTGGCGCAGTATTTT	CSADRVVAQYF
TRBV7-2	TRBJ2-7	-	-	TGTGCCAGCAGCTTAGCGCAGGGTCCCTACGAGCAGTACTTC	CASSLAQGPYEQYF
TRBV5-4	TRBJ2-3	-	-	TGTGCCAGCAGCCCCCGTACTCCAGCGGAAAGCACAGATACGCAGTATTTT	CASSPRTPAESTDTQYF
TRBV5-1	TRBJ2-6	TRBD2	-	TGCGCCAGCAGCCAGTCTAGCGGGTTACTCTCTGGGGCCAACGTCCTGACTTTC	CASSQSSGLLSGANVLTF
TRBV27	TRBJ2-5	TRBD1	-	TGTGCCAGCAGTTTATCCGGGACAGGTTCTCTCAGTCAGACCCAGTACTTC	CASSLSGTGSLSQTQYF
TRBV28	TRBJ1-1	-	-	TGTGCCAGCATAGACACTGAAGCTTTCTTT	CASIDTEAFF
TRBV27	TRBJ2-2	-	-	TGTGCCAGCAGTTTCAGGGAGGCGGGGGCTAGGGCCGGGGAGCTGTTTTTT	CASSFREAGARAGELFF
TRBV19	TRBJ2-7	-	-	TGTGCCAGTAGTATCGGGACTTCGGGGGAGCAGTACTTC	CASSIGTSGEQYF
TRBV4-3	TRBJ1-6	-	-	TGCGCCAGCAGCCGGATCGGAGGTCAATATAATTCACCCCTCCACTTT	CASSRIGGQYNSPLHF
TRBV7-9	TRBJ1-1	-	-	TGTGCCAGCAGCTTAGACGGGGGGAGCCCTGAAGCTTTCTTT	CASSLDGGSPEAFF
TRBV19	TRBJ1-4	-	once	TGTGCCAGTAGTATACACACAACTAATGAAAAACTGTTTTTT	CASSIHTTNEKLFF
TRBV28	TRBJ2-2	-	-	TGTGCCAGCAGTCTCAGAGCGGGTGCGAACACCGGGGAGCTGTTTTTT	CASSLRAGANTGELFF
TRBV19	TRBJ2-1	TRBD2	-	TGTGCCAGTAGTACTCGGACTAGCGGGGGCCATAACAACTACAATGAGCAGTTCTTC	CASSTRTSGGHNNYNEQFF
TRBV28	TRBJ1-5	-	-	TGTGCCAGCAACCAACCCGGGCAGCCCCAGCATTTT	CASNQPGQPQHF
TRBV4-1	TRBJ1-3	-	-	TGCGCCAGCAGCCAAGAGCGTCTGAGCTACTCTGGAAACACCATATATTTT	CASSQERLSYSGNTIYF
TRBV28	TRBJ1-2	-	-	TGTGCCAGCAGTTCCCCCCCGGGGGGAACCTATGGCTACACCTTC	CASSSPPGGTYGYTF
TRBV28	TRBJ2-3	TRBD2	once	TGTGCCAGCAAGTTTCTATTGCGGGAGGGGCCAGATACGCAGTATTTT	CASKFLLREGPDTQYF
TRBV6-2/TRBV6-3	TRBJ2-5	-	-	TGTGCCAGCAGTTATTGGGCACAGCCTTGGGAGACCCAGTACTTC	CASSYWAQPWETQYF
TRBV20-1	TRBJ2-2	TRBD2	once	TGCAGTGCTAGTTTAGCGGGAGATGGCACCGGGGAGCTGTTTTTT	CSASLAGDGTGELFF
TRBV5-4	TRBJ2-3	-	-	TGTGCCAGCAGCTCGAGGGTTGATACGCAGTATTTT	CASSSRVDTQYF
TRBV2	TRBJ1-2	-	once	TGTGCCAGCAGTGCAGGATACGGCTACACCTTC	CASSAGYGYTF
TRBV30	TRBJ2-5	-	-	TGTGCCTGGAGCTCCGGCGCCGGGCAGTACTTC	CAWSSGAGQYF
TRBV18	TRBJ2-7	TRBD1	-	TGTGCCAGCTCTCCGGGACAGGGGACCCACGAGCAGTACTTC	CASSPGQGTHEQYF
TRBV5-1	TRBJ2-7	-	-	TGCGCCAGCAGTTTGACTTCCTACGAGCAGTACTTC	CASSLTSYEQYF
TRBV27	TRBJ1-2	TRBD1	-	TGTGCCAGCAGCGGGAGACAGGGAATAGACTATGGCTACACCTTC	CASSGRQGIDYGYTF
TRBV5-1	TRBJ2-3	-	-	TGCGCCAGCAGCAAGGAGGGGACGGTCAGCACAGATACGCAGTATTTT	CASSKEGTVSTDTQYF
TRBV4-1	TRBJ2-6	TRBD1	-	TGCGCCAGCAGCCCAGTAAGGGGGCCTGGGGCCAACGTCCTGACTTTC	CASSPVRGPGANVLTF
TRBV28	TRBJ2-7	TRBD1	-	TGTGCCAGCAGTAAAAGGGGACAGGGGTCCCACGAGCAGTACTTC	CASSKRGQGSHEQYF
TRBV28	TRBJ1-2	-	-	TGTGCCAGCAGAAGCCAGTACAGGGTAACCTTC	CASRSQYRVTF
TRBV5-6	TRBJ1-2	-	-	TGTGCCAGCAGCTTGGTAGGACAGAACTATGGCTACACCTTC	CASSLVGQNYGYTF
TRBV28	TRBJ1-1	-	-	TGTGCCAGCAGTCTGTACAGGGCGACTGAAGCTTTCTTT	CASSLYRATEAFF
TRBV28	TRBJ1-6	-	-	TGTGCCATAGCCGACGGCACTTATAATTCACCCCTCCACTTT	CAIADGTYNSPLHF
TRBV6-6	TRBJ1-2	-	-	TGTGCCAGCAACGAGTGGACTTTCTTTAACTATGGCTACACCTTC	CASNEWTFFNYGYTF
TRBV10-3	TRBJ1-4	-	-	TGTGCCATCAGTGAGTCGGAGATTCGTCGAGGGGAAAAACTGTTTTTT	CAISESEIRRGEKLFF
TRBV25-1	TRBJ2-2	-	-	TGTGCCAGCAGTGAATATAGGGGCAGGGGTGGAGAGGAGCTGTTTTTT	CASSEYRGRGGEELFF
TRBV5-1	TRBJ1-6	-	once	TGCGCCAGCAGCTTGGAAGGGGGTTCCCATTCACCCCTCCACTTT	CASSLEGGSHSPLHF
TRBV7-9	TRBJ1-4	-	-	TGTGCCAGCAGCCGGCGGGCGGGGGTTGAACATGAAAAACTGTTTTTT	CASSRRAGVEHEKLFF
TRBV9	TRBJ2-2	TRBD1	-	TGTGCCAGCAGCACGACAGGGACCGGGGAGCTGTTTTTT	CASSTTGTGELFF
TRBV10-3	TRBJ1-5	-	-	TGTGCCATCAGAACCGAGGGCCAGCCCCAGCATTTT	CAIRTEGQPQHF
TRBV5-1	TRBJ2-1	-	-	TGCGCCAGCAGCCACCTACAGGGAAGGGCCTACAATGAGCAGTTCTTC	CASSHLQGRAYNEQFF
TRBV18	TRBJ2-5	-	-	TGTGCCAGCTCACAAAATAACAGGGTGTACCAAGAGACCCAGTACTTC	CASSQNNRVYQETQYF
TRBV12-3/TRBV12-4	TRBJ1-4	-	-	TGTGCCAGCAGGGGGCTTTCTGGAAAACTGTTTTTT	CASRGLSGKLFF
TRBV5-1	TRBJ2-5	TRBD2	-	TGCGCCAGCAGCATGGGACTAGCGGGGCGGGAGACCCAGTACTTC	CASSMGLAGRETQYF
TRBV12-3/TRBV12-4	TRBJ2-7	TRBD2	-	TGTGCCAGCAGTTTGACTAGCGGTTACGAGCAGTACTTC	CASSLTSGYEQYF
TRBV2	TRBJ2-5	-	-	TGTGCCAGCAGCGTATACAGGGACGGGACCCAGTACTTC	CASSVYRDGTQYF
TRBV9	TRBJ1-5	-	-	TGTGCCAGCAGTGCGACAGACAATCAGCCCCAGCATTTT	CASSATDNQPQHF
TRBV7-2	TRBJ1-5	TRBD1	few	TGTGCCAGCAGCTTAACGGACAGGGAGTATCAGCCCCAGCATTTT	CASSLTDREYQPQHF